This T cell receptor (beta chain) was profiled in a study of CD8+CD57+ T cells in acquired aplastic anemia. With 1 base removed from V and 5 bases from J, the gap between germline ends came to 11 bases. Germline V gives CDR1 MNHEY, CDR2 SVGAGI. This CDR3 contains 15 residues. Genomic DNA was employed as the template in profiling TCR beta VDJ and CDR3. TCRdb reprocessed the reads via MiXCR and lists one record per CDR3 protein. The sample contains 150,000 to 200,000 distinct CDR3 sequences, 55% to 70% of which appear only once. The receptor was derived from a human donor with severe aplastic anemia or a healthy control (not recorded which). Sequences were obtained from sorted CD4+, CD8+, or CD8+CD57+ T cells (not recorded which) from PBMCs. The rearrangement uses TRBV6-5 and TRBJ1-4, with D possibly matching TRBD1 (6 bases). The DNA for the CDR3 is TGTGCCAGCAGTTACTTTGGGGGCCCGAATGAAAAACTGTTTTTT. Its protein is CASSYFGGPNEKLFF.